At least ten counts were recorded for the clone carrying this T cell receptor (beta chain). The data belong to a study of T-cell reconstitution after alpha-beta-depleted transplantation in children. Trimming left V 2 bases short and J 8 bases short, with 15 bases between. The CDR3 is 14 amino acids. TCRbeta library preparation incorporated unique molecular identifiers. Each CDR3 protein gets one entry after TCRdb re-called the PCR reads with MiXCR. The repertoire includes about 370,000 distinct CDR3 sequences, around 20% of them detected once, and around 3.9% sits in the top ten. This clonotype was sampled from a human donor who donated a stem cell graft to a child with acute myeloid leukemia. The rearrangement joins TRBV12-3 or TRBV12-4 to TRBJ1-2; D ambiguous. The sample in question was PBMCs from the stem cell graft donor, obtained from the stem cell graft. The CDR3 DNA reads TGTGCCAGCAGTTTATTTCGCAACGTCAAAGGCTACACCTTC. This codes for CASSLFRNVKGYTF.